This T cell receptor (beta chain) was recovered during a study of shared clonotypes between healthy human individuals. This CDR3 has 15 residues. Germline V gives CDR1 SGHVS, CDR2 FNYEAQ. The V and J ends lost 6 bases and 4 bases, in that order; junction bases with no gene match: 10. Cells designated naive CD8 were CD45RO-negative and were positively selected for CCR7, with terminally differentiated effector memory CD45RA+ cells excluded. Measured with immunoSEQ multiplex PCR; TCRdb has only the in-frame clones, and not every one. In the table there are 550,000 to 750,000 clones, 92% of which are singletons.

The rearrangement links TRBV7-6 to TRBJ2-3; 7 bases match TRBD2. This receptor was obtained from a man younger than 45 in good health. The sample comprised naive CD8+ T cells sorted from blood. The CDR3 loop is CASSNRLAGADTQYF. In DNA, the CDR3 is TGTGCCAGCAGTAACCGACTAGCTGGAGCAGATACGCAGTATTTT.